The present T cell receptor beta chain was sequenced within a study of cytomegalovirus exposure and HLA in healthy donors (dated by TCRdb to the late 2010s). With respect to the entire study: According to an earlier analysis of several hundred of the donors, about 179 million T cells yielded over 90 million unique TCR beta sequences and about 300 Gb of sequence data. An early release covering some 640 HLA-typed donors comprised 300 to 350 gigabases of sequencing data and some 79 million unique TCR sequences. Of the roughly 400 genotyped donors, approximately 81% were placed in the genetic ancestry cluster associated with self-reported Caucasian donors. The study was designed to test whether signatures of past pathogen exposure could be identified by cataloging public T cell receptors. The study profiled the T cell repertoires of under 700 subjects by immunosequencing and related them to cytomegalovirus serostatus. Along with the 666-subject first cohort, a separate validation cohort of around 110 different subjects was used. The study combined high-throughput TCR immunosequencing, statistical association of individual TCRs with disease status, and machine learning to predict cytomegalovirus infection status. A later analysis re-analyzed previously published TCR beta repertoires from 500 to 700 donors and added high-resolution HLA genotyping to study TCR occurrence patterns. Rather than using new phenotypic data, the later analysis identified candidate immune exposures from TCR beta sequences and from how often those sequences occurred across donors. An earlier analysis of 587 of the donors used high-throughput TCR beta sequencing to judge whether each TCR beta V gene segment behaved as functional or pseudogenic. Donor age, sex, ethnicity and CMV serostatus were compiled alongside the repertoire data. Genome-wide SNP genotypes for about three fifths of the 666 donors were used in a later genetic analysis, which treated that subset as a discovery cohort. All discovery cohort repertoires had been generated using a single sequencing platform. Both class I and class II loci were covered by HLA typing, at four-digit resolution. The number of typed donors differed by locus: 629-630 for A, B, C, DRB1 and DQB1; approximately 520 for DQA1; roughly 600 for DPA1; and 400 to 480 for DPB1. About five DR-DQ haplotypes were handled as single units for association and clustering, since linkage in the cohort was strong. On average, roughly 240,000 unique TCR beta nucleotide sequences were sequenced per donor among 398 genotyped donors of the cohort, with roughly 18% of those sequences being non-productive.

Paper-wide results and their limitations: Presence/absence analyses assumed roughly uniform sequencing depth across donors, an assumption that may not hold. Only TCR beta chains were sequenced in this cohort, and the absence of alpha or paired-chain data limited detectable features. While some public TCRs were present in many individuals, most TCR sequences turned up only very rarely across donors. A later analysis found that HLA-associated TCR beta chains were more clonally expanded and had lower generation probabilities than equally common non-associated chains. In a later analysis, TCR association rates were found to vary across HLA loci, with the most associated TCRs seen for DRB1 alleles and the fewest for HLA-C alleles. In both the original and validation cohorts, the classifier was reported to diagnose cytomegalovirus status with high specificity and sensitivity. The study listed 164 TCR beta chains as associated with cytomegalovirus. A cluster of highly shared sequence variants was judged likely to represent a technical artifact of the sequencing pipeline. In an earlier analysis of approximately 590 of the donors, most TCR beta V segments were observed in productive rearrangements about 90% or about 30% of the time, broadly matching IMGT annotations. In a later analysis, some 18,000 TCR beta sequences were associated with specific HLA alleles at a false discovery rate of 0.05. A further reported finding was that TCR beta sequences accurately predicted the HLA-A and HLA-B alleles for most subjects in the first cohort. In a later genetic analysis, fewer N-insertions in productive TCRs were reported among donors in an Asian-associated ancestry cluster than the roughly 700-donor mean. A later genetic analysis associated a missense DCLRE1C variant with V-gene and J-gene trimming of TCR beta chains, and an independent cohort replicated the association. Because HLA typing was missing for some donors at each locus, association tests included only the typed subset. When HLA alleles, especially DR and DQ, strongly co-occurred, TCR associations were difficult to assign to individual alleles. In vitro tests confirmed that a few of the cytomegalovirus-associated TCR beta chains recognize cytomegalovirus antigens. CMV serostatus was the only immune exposure information available for the cohort. Because counts were too low, seventeen rarely observed V segments, including chromosome 9 orphons, were left out of the earlier analysis of some 600 of the donors. Correlated functional status among segregating V segments might be attributable to linkage disequilibrium, but an unknown experimental factor could not be ruled out. In a later analysis, most CMV-associated TCR beta chains were found to appear HLA-restricted, with HLA associations seemingly driven largely by CMV exposure. The authors suggested that the approach could potentially be extended to other disease states and immunological phenotypes. Several of the top co-occurrence clusters appeared to be linked to parvovirus B19, influenza, CMV and Epstein-Barr virus, according to a later analysis.

Libraries were made using the immunoSEQ multiplex PCR assay. The multiplex PCR relied on a mix of 60 forward primers for TCR Vbeta segments and 13 reverse primers for TCR Jbeta segments. The CDR3 region of rearranged TCR beta genes was amplified from genomic DNA with a multiplex PCR assay. The Illumina HiSeq System was used to sequence the amplified TCR beta libraries as 87-base-pair reads. Per the original workflow: Across the 500 to 850 repertoires, a later analysis counted tens of millions of unique TCR beta chains, 9 million to 14 million of which were shared by at least two donors. To remove PCR and sequencing errors, raw reads were error-corrected and collapsed into unique sequences using a nearest-neighbor algorithm that merged closely related sequences. Alignment of CDR3 sequences to IMGT reference sequences was used to assign V, D and J gene segments. For a sequence to be retained, a match of at least six nucleotides to both a V gene segment and a J gene segment was required. Rearrangements were called productive when the CDR3 lacked stop codons and stayed in frame with V and J; all others were non-productive. Following IMGT convention, CDR3 was defined as the stretch from the second conserved V-encoded cysteine up to the conserved J-encoded phenylalanine. In an earlier analysis of some 550 of the donors, sequences lacking an unambiguous match to a single V gene segment were excluded. An earlier analysis of a few hundred of the donors classified V segments as functional when productive rearrangements were above 56.7% and as segregating when the standard deviation between donors was above 5%. A statistical classification framework was built to diagnose cytomegalovirus status from the catalog of TCR beta chain sequences. In a later analysis, TCR nucleotide sequences were compared against IMGT/GENE-DB human TR gene sequences so that V and J genes could be assigned. In a later analysis, CDR3 sequences and most-parsimonious VDJ recombination scenarios were assigned using the TCRdist pipeline. A later analysis defined each TCR beta chain by its CDR3 amino acid sequence plus V-gene family, and excluded reads lacking a unique V-gene family. As a way to deal with suspected cross-contamination and a sequencing artifact, a later analysis dropped 450 to 700 nucleotide sequences that were highly shared and had low generation probability. For each public chain, a later analysis derived a clonal expansion index from normalized ranks of inferred template counts within each repertoire. Generation probabilities in a later analysis came from a VDJ recombination model fitted to out-of-frame rearrangements, and those results were checked against IGoR. In a later analysis, hypergeometric tests were used to score TCR-TCR, TCR-HLA and TCR-CMV co-occurrence, with a repertoire-size bias correction applied to TCR pairs. In a later analysis, false discovery rates were estimated by permuting HLA or CMV assignments 20 times. In a later analysis, co-occurring TCRs were grouped using DBSCAN, with TCRdist sequence similarity added in when clustering inside HLA-allele-positive subsets. Repertoires with fewer than 30,000 or more than 120,000 public chains were left out of co-occurrence clustering, as were four to six repertoires with anomalous nucleotide sharing. Held by TCRdb, this immuneACCESS table contains in-frame sequences only and omits some clones. Under half of the omission traces to an unresolved V gene where checked; the cause of the rest is unknown. That table supplies the V and J calls and clone size; D and trimming were determined from the DNA. The sample table records about 140,000 clones; around 10% of these occur just once. Under 2% of the sample comes from the top ten.

For this clone: Its recognized antigen is unknown. Base quality data are lacking; no much larger clone is found one base away.

The cohort consisted of 670 or so healthy bone marrow donors. At the time of sampling, all cohort members were nominally healthy, though unrecorded immune exposures were likely present. The donor was CMV seronegative and was included in the group of about 350 seronegative cohort members. Each donor provided a peripheral blood sample, and peripheral blood mononuclear cells were used for TCR beta sequencing. The Qiagen DNeasy Blood Extraction Kit was used to extract genomic DNA from the blood cell samples. Sequencing was done on a sample of PBMCs. The sequence derives from a man aged 50-59 years in good health and CMV-seronegative.

At the DNA level, the sequence is TGTGCCAGCGGCGGAATCGGACTAGCGGGGGGCACGCCCACAGATACGCAGTATTTT. Translated, it gives CASGGIGLAGGTPTDTQYF. The chain employs TRBV5-6 and TRBJ2-3, and TRBD2 aligns with 14 junction nucleotides. Its CDR3 holds 19 amino acids, cysteine through phenylalanine. This entry keeps only the CDR3 DNA: 57 bases, framed from base 1. CDR1 and CDR2 are drawn from the germline V gene: SGHDT, YYEEEE. V and J are trimmed by 7 bases and 2 bases, and the gene matches miss 15 bases of the junction. The variable domain in full, with residues beyond the CDR3 obtained from the reference TRBV5-6 and TRBJ2-3 genes, is DAGVTQSPTHLIKTRGQQVTLRCSPKSGHDTVSWYQQALGQGPQFIFQYYEEEERQRGNFPDRFSGHQFPNYSSELNVNALLLGDSALYLCASGGIGLAGGTPTDTQYFGPGTRLTVL.